These T cell receptor beta chains were read from a single sample in a study of blood T cells in healthy people across ages. TCRdb re-called the 5' RACE reads through MiXCR, storing one row per CDR3 protein. The sample records more than 650,000 distinct CDR3 sequences, more than 25% being singletons. This same sample was also part of a study on T cells of mothers and their children.

The sequenced sample was blood. The receptors were sampled from a boy aged 5-17 years in good health. The CDR3 runs from the conserved cysteine through the conserved F or W. A D gene is named only where the DNA matches it firmly. The listing skips clone size in some rows; elsewhere it reads once, few, many or a size class.

>TRBV10-2|NA|TRBJ1-4|NA
TGCGCCAGCAGAGCAGGAGGGGAACTGTTTTTT
CASRAGGELFF
>TRBV29-1|TRBD2|TRBJ2-5|few
TGCAGCGGAGCTAGCGGGGTAGAAGAGACCCAGTACTTC
CSGASGVEETQYF
>TRBV5-1|NA|TRBJ2-2|NA
TGCGCCAGCAGCTTGGGTTGGCAGGGGCCGTCCGGGGAGCTGTTTTTT
CASSLGWQGPSGELFF
>TRBV11-2|NA|TRBJ1-2|NA
TGTGCCAGCAGCTACTCATCGGCAGACCGGACATCACTATGGTATGGCTACACCTTC
CASSYSSADRTSLWYGYTF
>TRBV20-1|NA|TRBJ2-3|NA
TGCAGTGCTGGGGCGTTAGATACGCAGTATTTT
CSAGALDTQYF
>TRBV28|NA|TRBJ2-4|few
TGTGCCAGCACCCGTAGGGCGCGACTAGCCAAAAACATTCAGTACTTC
CASTRRARLAKNIQYF
>TRBV5-1|NA|TRBJ2-5|NA
TGCGCCAGCAGCTTGGGTGACAGGATAGAGACCCAGTACTTC
CASSLGDRIETQYF
>TRBV7-6|TRBD1|TRBJ2-7|NA
TGTGCCAGCAGCTTACCATCGACAGGGAGCTCCTACGAGCAGTACTTC
CASSLPSTGSSYEQYF
>TRBV6-2/TRBV6-3|NA|TRBJ1-1|NA
TGTGCCAGCAGTCTGCTGGCGGGGAACACTGAAGCTTTCTTT
CASSLLAGNTEAFF
>TRBV5-1|TRBD1|TRBJ2-1|few
TGCGCCAGCAGCTATCGGACAGGGCTTGATGAGCAGTTCTTC
CASSYRTGLDEQFF
>TRBV21-1|NA|TRBJ2-5|many
TGTGCCAGCAGCCACCTGGGTTTGGAGACCCAGTACTTC
CASSHLGLETQYF
>TRBV12-3/TRBV12-4|NA|TRBJ2-7|few
TGTGCCAGCAGTTTAGACGGAGACTCCAACTACGAGCAGTACTTC
CASSLDGDSNYEQYF
>TRBV28|NA|TRBJ2-1|NA
TGTGCCAGCAGTGCCGGACAGTATGAGCAGTTCTTC
CASSAGQYEQFF
>TRBV12-3/TRBV12-4|NA|TRBJ1-1|NA
TGTGCCAACAGTCTCGCGGAGGGGCAGACTGAAGCTTTCTTT
CANSLAEGQTEAFF
>TRBV11-3|NA|TRBJ2-2|NA
TGTGCCAGCAGCCACGGGACTGCCGGGGAGCTGTTTTTT
CASSHGTAGELFF
>TRBV27|TRBD2|TRBJ2-3|NA
TGTGCCAGCAGTATCGGGACTAGCGGGGGGCATCCCACAGATACGCAGTATTTT
CASSIGTSGGHPTDTQYF
>TRBV28|NA|TRBJ2-4|many
TGTGCCAGCAGTTTTGCTCTAGCCAAAAACATTCAGTACTTC
CASSFALAKNIQYF
>TRBV27|TRBD1|TRBJ2-7|few
TGTGCCAGCAGTCCCCAGGACAGGGCCTACGAGCAGTACTTC
CASSPQDRAYEQYF
>TRBV28|NA|TRBJ2-3|few
TGTGCCAGCAGTCCCCTTAGGGGGGGGCCCACAGATACGCAGTATTTT
CASSPLRGGPTDTQYF
>TRBV20-1|NA|TRBJ1-1|few
TGCAGTGCTCGTAACCATGCCTTACCGACTGAAGCTTTCTTT
CSARNHALPTEAFF
>TRBV7-9|NA|TRBJ2-7|few
TGTGCCAGCAGCGCTCTAGGGGCATACGAGCAGTACTTC
CASSALGAYEQYF
>TRBV12-3/TRBV12-4|TRBD1|TRBJ2-7|few
TGTGCCAGCAGTAGATCCAGGGGGTTGACCTACGAGCAGTACTTC
CASSRSRGLTYEQYF
>TRBV4-1|NA|TRBJ1-6|few
TGCGCCAGCAGCCAACCCACAGGATACGGGAATAATTCACTCCTCCACTTT
CASSQPTGYGNNSLLHF
>TRBV27|NA|TRBJ1-2|NA
TGTGCCAGCAGTCCCTCGGGGAACTATGGCTACACCTTC
CASSPSGNYGYTF
>TRBV29-1|TRBD2|TRBJ2-5|few
TGCAGCGTTGAAGGCCTAGCGGGGGGGCCTGGGACCCAGTACTTC
CSVEGLAGGPGTQYF
>TRBV3-1|NA|TRBJ2-1|NA
TGTGCCAGCAGCCAAGGAGACTTTGAGCAGTTCTTC
CASSQGDFEQFF
>TRBV27|NA|TRBJ1-5|NA
TGTGCCAGCAGTTCCGGTTACAATCAGCCCCAGCATTTT
CASSSGYNQPQHF
>TRBV25-1|NA|TRBJ1-4|few
TGTGCCAGCAGTGAATATTACAGGCTGTTTTTT
CASSEYYRLFF
>TRBV30|TRBD2|TRBJ2-3|NA
TGTGCCTGGAGCGCGGGGGGGTCAGATACGCAGTATTTT
CAWSAGGSDTQYF
>TRBV4-1|NA|TRBJ2-5|few
TGCGCCAGCAGCCAAGATCCGACAGGAACCCCTCAAAAGACCCAGTACTTC
CASSQDPTGTPQKTQYF
>TRBV2|TRBD1|TRBJ2-7|NA
TGTGCCAGCAGTGACGACAGGGTGGACGAGCAGTACTTC
CASSDDRVDEQYF
>TRBV3-1|NA|TRBJ2-3|NA
TGTGCCAGCAGCCAAGACAGCCATAGCACAGATACGCAGTATTTT
CASSQDSHSTDTQYF
>TRBV2|NA|TRBJ2-5|NA
TGTGCCAGCCGCCCCGGACTGACTCGGGAGCAGTACTTC
CASRPGLTREQYF
>TRBV18|NA|TRBJ2-4|NA
TGTGCCAGCTCCCCGAGGGACAAAGATTTGGCCAAAAACATTCAGTACTTC
CASSPRDKDLAKNIQYF
>TRBV12-3/TRBV12-4|TRBD1|TRBJ2-5|NA
TGTGCCAGCAGTTTAGATGGACAGGGGGTAGAGACCCAGTACTTC
CASSLDGQGVETQYF
>TRBV9|NA|TRBJ1-4|NA
TGTGCCAGCAGTCAAAACTCGGCAGAAAAACTGTTTTTT
CASSQNSAEKLFF
>TRBV20-1|TRBD1|TRBJ1-1|NA
TGCAGTGCTAGTCGGAGACAGGGGGCTGTTACTGAAGCTTTCTTT
CSASRRQGAVTEAFF
>TRBV7-9|TRBD1|TRBJ1-2|NA
TGTGCCAGCAGCTTAACCACCCCAGGGGGCGGAGATGGCTACACCTTC
CASSLTTPGGGDGYTF
>TRBV12-3/TRBV12-4|TRBD1|TRBJ1-4|few
TGTGCCATCAGTTTAGCGCGCACAGGGGCTCGAGATGAAAAACTGTTTTTT
CAISLARTGARDEKLFF
>TRBV2|NA|TRBJ1-4|NA
TGTGCCAGCACCACGGGGCGGATAAATGAAAAACTGTTTTTT
CASTTGRINEKLFF
>TRBV20-1|TRBD2|TRBJ2-7|NA
TGCAGTGCCCCTGGGCGGGGGAGCTCCTACGAGCAGTACTTC
CSAPGRGSSYEQYF
>TRBV12-3/TRBV12-4|NA|TRBJ1-5|few
TGTGCCAGCAGTTCGAGAGGGCTTAATCAGCCCCAGCATTTT
CASSSRGLNQPQHF
>TRBV20-1|NA|TRBJ2-5|NA
TGCAGTGCTGGTGGACTCAAAGAGACCCAGTACTTC
CSAGGLKETQYF
>TRBV6-5|NA|TRBJ2-4|NA
TGTGCCAGCAGTTATAAGGGACCCAAAAACATTCAGTACTTC
CASSYKGPKNIQYF
>TRBV6-1|NA|TRBJ2-7|NA
TGTGCCACCCAGGGGGGGAATTCCTACGAGCAGTACTTC
CATQGGNSYEQYF
>TRBV12-3/TRBV12-4|NA|TRBJ2-5|NA
TGTGCCAGCCACCGTGGCATTCAAGAGACCCAGTACTTC
CASHRGIQETQYF
>TRBV5-1|NA|TRBJ2-3|NA
TGCGCCAGCAGCTTCCTGGACGGCCCCACAGATACGCAGTATTTT
CASSFLDGPTDTQYF
>TRBV2|NA|TRBJ2-7|NA
TGTGCCAGCAGAAATTACGAGCAGTACTTC
CASRNYEQYF
>TRBV2|NA|TRBJ2-4|many
TGTGCCAGCAGTGAAGGCCCCCGGGCCACCGTTCAGTACTTC
CASSEGPRATVQYF
>TRBV20-1|NA|TRBJ2-1|NA
TGCAGTGCTCTCCCAGGGGCGGTTCTATTCTATGAGCAGTTCTTC
CSALPGAVLFYEQFF